This T cell receptor beta chain was recovered during a study of beta chain features in type 1 diabetes. General study results and limits: Insertions at VDJ junctions were less frequent in type 1 diabetes patients. These patients also deleted more nucleotides at the same junctions.

The collection from each donor was one heparinised blood draw averaging about 116 mL. This clone has only a few counts. Its specificity is unknown. Every isolated RNA sample was fully reverse transcribed, so sequencing captured expressed TCRB transcripts. Reads from naive, central memory and regulatory T cell samples averaged around 4 million. Produced via immunoSEQ multiplex PCR; TCRdb's table is partial and in-frame only. The sample yields hundreds of thousands of clones, around 15% seen once. Unmatched junction bases numbered 6, after V lost 1 base and J lost 4 bases. CDR3 length: 16 amino acids. CDR1 is SGHVS, CDR2 FNYEAQ, per germline.

Specimen: central memory CD4+ T cells from blood. This sequence was found in a young man in good health. This sequence joins TRBV7-6 and TRBJ2-3, with 9 bases matching TRBD2. The CDR3 region has the DNA TGTGCCAGCAGCTTAGAGGTAGCGGGAGTTCCAGATACGCAGTATTTT. It is translated as CASSLEVAGVPDTQYF.